Listed here are 24 T cell receptor beta chains from one sample, sequenced in a study of Graves' ophthalmopathy and Graves' hyperthyroidism. RNA served as the template for amplifying TCR beta CDR3 regions. Scientists carried out first-round RT-PCR using HTBI primers and then a second-round multiplex PCR. TCRdb independently ran MiXCR on the multiplex PCR reads; one entry per CDR3 protein. This table has hundreds of thousands of distinct CDR3 sequences, around 20% appearing once. Sequencing was done on a sample of peripheral blood. These receptors were obtained from a woman aged 18-29 years with stable Graves' hyperthyroidism.

Many counts were recorded for this clonotype. The V call is TRBV7-3, the J call TRBJ1-5, with D hard to call. Germline CDR1 is SGHTA and CDR2 is FQGTGA. The CDR3 has 14 residues. V lost 0 bases to trimming and J lost 7 bases, with 10 bases between them. CDR3 sequence reads: CASSLTDGGQPQHF. In nucleotides, the CDR3 is TGTGCCAGCAGCTTAACTGACGGCGGACAGCCCCAGCATTTT.

Details on this clonotype: A read error may account for a junction end that differs from germline. The chain couples TRBV30 to TRBJ2-4, with 7 bases matching TRBD2. From germline, CDR1 is GTSNPN and CDR2 SVGIG (reference sequence). The CDR3 runs to 16 residues. The CDR3 protein is CAWRGPLAAAKNIKYF. The CDR3 coding sequence is TGTGCCTGGAGGGGACCTCTAGCGGCCGCCAAAAACATTAAGTACTTC.

This clonotype came up many times. The chain has TRBV10-2 and TRBJ2-6, with TRBD2 identical over 14 bases. The CDR3 contains 20 residues. After removal of 6 bases from V and 4 bases from J, the junction contained 14 bases not matched to a gene. Germline V gives CDR1 WSHSY, CDR2 SAAADI. The CDR3 reads CASSRLAGGPGSTGANVLTF. CDR3 in DNA: TGCGCCAGCAGCAGACTAGCGGGAGGGCCAGGGTCTACCGGGGCCAACGTCCTGACTTTC.

A note on this clonotype: A much larger clone lies a single base off, so this may be a read error. The chain uses TRBV12-5 and TRBJ2-7, with TRBD2 matching over 7 bases. This CDR3 has 14 residues. J lost 4 bases, V lost 3 bases, and 6 bases had no gene match. Germline V gene lookup returns CDR1 LGHNT and CDR2 FRNRAP. The CDR3, as DNA: TGTGCTAGTGGTTTAAGACACGGGGGGTACGAGCAGTACTTC. It yields the protein CASGLRHGGYEQYF.

Many counts were recorded for this clonotype. The chain combines TRBV20-1 with TRBJ1-5, with 10 bases identical to TRBD1. Germline CDR1 reads DFQATT; CDR2 reads SNEGSKA (reference sequence). CDR3 length: 13 residues. The ends lost 3 bases at V and 5 bases at J; junction bases unmatched: 1. The CDR3 protein is CSASGQGDQPQHF. The CDR3 DNA reads TGCAGTGCTAGCGGACAGGGGGATCAGCCCCAGCATTTT.

This clonotype has a count of ten or more. The V gene is TRBV5-1, the J gene TRBJ2-4, with D possibly matching TRBD1 (6 bases). This CDR3 comprises 17 residues. Trimming pared 2 bases from V and 0 bases from J, leaving 15 bases between. Germline CDR1 SGHRS, CDR2 YFSETQ. For the CDR3, the DNA is TGCGCCAGCAGCTTAGGTTGGACAGCAAGAGCCAAAAACATTCAGTACTTC. Its translation is CASSLGWTARAKNIQYF.

The chain has TRBV27 and TRBJ2-7; either TRBD1 or TRBD2 may fit D (5 bases each). The V end was cut by 5 bases, the J end by 2 bases, with 19 bases between. CDR3 length: 16 amino acids. Looked up from germline, CDR1 is MNHEY and CDR2 is SMNVEV (reference sequence). The CDR3 sequence: CASSRNLRDGPYEQYF. In DNA, the CDR3 is TGTGCCAGCAGTCGAAACCTCCGGGACGGGCCCTACGAGCAGTACTTC.

Many counts were recorded for this clonotype. V is TRBV7-9 and J is TRBJ2-7; D remains unclear. Trimming took 5 bases from V and 0 from J, leaving 11 bases between them. Germline V lookup: CDR1 SEHNR, CDR2 FQNEAQ (reference sequence). The CDR3 has 14 amino acids. The CDR3 spells CASSPDVGSYEQYF. The CDR3 DNA reads TGTGCCAGCAGCCCGGACGTCGGCTCCTACGAGCAGTACTTC.

This clonotype was detected ten times or more. This chain joins TRBV6-5 and TRBJ1-1; TRBD1 matches at 9 bases. CDR3 length equals 16 residues. CDR1 is MNHEY and CDR2 is SVGAGI in the germline V gene. Germline trimming cut 5 bases from V and 4 bases from J; bases unmatched to any gene: 11. CDR3 sequence: CASSHKYRGLGTEAFF. The CDR3 DNA follows: TGTGCCAGCAGTCACAAATACAGGGGGCTGGGCACTGAAGCTTTCTTT.

This clonotype was counted between two and nine times. This chain connects TRBV2 to TRBJ2-2; D call uncertain. The V gene's germline CDR1 is SNHLY and CDR2 FYNNEI. V was trimmed by 6 bases and J by 3 bases, leaving 14 bases between them. The CDR3 covers 15 residues. CDR3 in amino acids: CASSESPTDTGELFF. CDR3 nucleotides: TGTGCCAGCAGCGAAAGCCCCACCGACACCGGGGAGCTGTTTTTT. The variable domain in full, with the rest retrieved from reference TRBV2 and TRBJ2-2, is EPEVTQTPSHQVTQMGQEVILRCVPISNHLYFYWYRQILGQKVEFLVSFYNNEISEKSEIFDDQFSVERPDGSNFTLKIRSTKLEDSAMYFCASSESPTDTGELFFGEGSRLTVL.

This clonotype was picked up many times. The chain is built from TRBV18 and TRBJ1-1; D is possibly TRBD1 (5 bases). Germline CDR1 reads KGHSH; CDR2 reads LQKENI. The germline V and J ends were trimmed by 6 bases and 6 bases, with 14 bases remaining between them. This CDR3 contains 13 residues. CDR3 amino acids: CASSPSGVAEAFF. For the CDR3, the DNA is TGTGCCAGCTCCCCGTCGGGGGTGGCTGAAGCTTTCTTT.

This clonotype came up many times. The V call is TRBV6-5, the J call TRBJ2-6; 11 nucleotides align to TRBD1. This CDR3 spans 20 amino acids. The V and J ends lost 5 bases and 1 base, in that order; junction bases with no gene match: 13. Germline-derived CDR1 and CDR2 are MNHEY and SVGAGI. This chain's CDR3 is CASSIPGQGVTWSGANVLTF. CDR3 in DNA: TGTGCCAGCAGTATACCGGGACAGGGGGTAACGTGGTCTGGGGCCAACGTCCTGACTTTC.

This clonotype was seen repeatedly, ten times or more. The chain combines TRBV7-3 with TRBJ2-6, with D uncertain. Germline lookup yields CDR1 SGHTA and CDR2 FQGTGA. The CDR3 runs 20 residues. V lost 5 bases, J lost 0 bases, and 23 bases lay in between. As DNA, the CDR3 is TGTGCCAGCAGCGGATTGGCAGTCCGATCTTCCCTCTCTGGGGCCAACGTCCTGACTTTC. Translated: CASSGLAVRSSLSGANVLTF.

This clonotype was recorded a few times. Being one base from a much bigger clone, this may be a read error. The chain is built from TRBV10-3 and TRBJ2-2; 9 bases line up with TRBD1. CDR3 length: 13 amino acids. The junction had 1 base not matched to a gene; V was cut back by 4 bases and J by 7 bases. The germline gives CDR1 ENHRY, CDR2 SYGVKD. This CDR3 is CAISGTGDGELFF. The CDR3 DNA is TGTGCCATCAGTGGGACAGGGGACGGGGAGCTGTTTTTT.

The chain recombines TRBV27 with TRBJ1-2, with D possibly being TRBD1 (5 bases). Trimming cost V 5 bases and J 3 bases, with 19 bases left between them. The CDR3 is 16 amino acids. Germline assignment: CDR1 MNHEY and CDR2 SMNVEV (reference sequence). The CDR3 here is CASSPGLQGGYYGYTF. DNA of the CDR3: TGTGCCAGCAGTCCAGGCCTCCAGGGTGGATACTATGGCTACACCTTC.

At least ten counts were recorded for this clonotype. The chain joins TRBV12-3 or TRBV12-4 to TRBJ2-7, with 8 positions matching TRBD2. The CDR3 extends over 15 amino acids. The V gene end was trimmed by 8 bases and the J gene end by 7 bases; junction bases not matched to a gene: 16. The CDR3 spells CASAWGTSGSWEQYF. In DNA form, the CDR3 reads TGTGCCAGCGCGTGGGGTACTAGCGGAAGTTGGGAGCAGTACTTC.

There are many counts of this clonotype. Germline is not matched at one junction end, which may reflect a read error. The chain has TRBV6-1 and TRBJ2-4; 14 bases match TRBD2. The germline V gene encodes CDR1 MNHNS and CDR2 SASEGT. The CDR3 contains 16 residues. CDR3 in DNA: TGTGCCAGCAGCCTCGCCGGGACTAGCGGGAGTGACATTAAGTACTTC. Its protein is CASSLAGTSGSDIKYF.

This clonotype has a count of ten or more. The CDR3 sequence is CSATGQAPYEQYF. Here the CDR3 DNA reads TGCAGTGCAACGGGACAGGCCCCCTACGAGCAGTACTTC. The chain joins TRBV20-1 to TRBJ2-7, with 8 nucleotides matching TRBD1. Germline V gene data show CDR1 as DFQATT and CDR2 as SNEGSKA (reference sequence). V was pared by 6 bases and J by 2 bases, with 6 bases of the junction left unmatched. The CDR3 is 13 residues long.

This clonotype was detected ten times or more. The chain links TRBV12-3 or TRBV12-4 to TRBJ1-5, with TRBD1 matching over 8 bases. With 3 bases clipped from V and 0 bases from J, the junction kept 7 bases outside the gene matches. This CDR3 region has 17 residues. The CDR3 here is CASSFRQGAFSNQPQHF. The CDR3 DNA reads TGTGCCAGCAGTTTCCGCCAGGGGGCTTTTAGCAATCAGCCCCAGCATTTT.

This chain uses TRBV28 with TRBJ1-5; D uncertain. The V end was cut by 5 bases, the J end by 4 bases, with 12 bases between. The germline CDR1 and CDR2 sequences are MDHEN and SYDVKM. The CDR3 length is 14 residues. In DNA form, the CDR3 reads TGTGCCAGCAGTCACGACGACTTAAATCAGCCCCAGCATTTT. Its translation: CASSHDDLNQPQHF.

This clonotype was observed a few times. J is TRBJ2-7 and V is TRBV13; a possible D gene is TRBD2 (6 bases). Trimming took 5 bases from V and 3 from J, leaving 11 bases between them. The CDR3 is made up of 13 amino acids. Germline V CDR1 and CDR2: PRHDT, FYEKMQ (reference sequence). This chain's CDR3 is CASSGPGSYEQYF. CDR3 sequence (DNA): TGTGCCAGCAGCGGACCCGGGAGCTACGAGCAGTACTTC.

This clonotype was recorded a few times. The chain carries TRBV12-3 or TRBV12-4 and TRBJ1-6, with 8 bases aligning to TRBD1. V gave up 7 bases and J gave up 6 bases; unmatched junction bases: 8. The CDR3 is 15 amino acids. In DNA form, the CDR3 reads TGTGCCAGCAATCGAAAGGGACAGGCTAATTCACCCCTCCACTTT. It codes for CASNRKGQANSPLHF.

This clonotype came up many times. The CDR3 DNA is TGCAGTGCCGCGGTCGGGACAGGGGTAGTTTCACCCCTCCACTTT. Protein product: CSAAVGTGVVSPLHF. The J gene is TRBJ1-6, the V gene TRBV20-1, with 10 bases matching TRBD1. CDR3 length: 15 amino acids. The J segment lost 9 bases and the V segment lost 6 bases, leaving 11 bases of the junction unmatched. From germline, CDR1 is DFQATT and CDR2 SNEGSKA (reference sequence).

Concerning this clonotype: The junction does not match germline at one end; this may be a read error. This chain connects TRBV6-2 or TRBV6-3 to TRBJ2-1; no definite D call. The CDR3 loop spans 14 amino acids. CDR1 is MNHEY and CDR2 is SVGEGT in the germline V gene. CDR3 DNA: TGTGCCAGCACCAACTCGGCTGAGCTGGGTGAGAAGTTCTTC. Protein sequence: CASTNSAELGEKFF.